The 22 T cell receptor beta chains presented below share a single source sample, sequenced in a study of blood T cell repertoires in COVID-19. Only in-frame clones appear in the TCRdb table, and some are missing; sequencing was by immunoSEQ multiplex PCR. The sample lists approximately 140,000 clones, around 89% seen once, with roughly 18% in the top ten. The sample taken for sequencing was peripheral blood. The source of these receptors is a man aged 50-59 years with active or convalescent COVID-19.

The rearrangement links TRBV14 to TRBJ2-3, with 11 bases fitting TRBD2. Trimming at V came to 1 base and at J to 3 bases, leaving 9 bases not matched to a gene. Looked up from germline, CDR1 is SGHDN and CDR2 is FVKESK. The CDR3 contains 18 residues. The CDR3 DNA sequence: TGTGCCAGCAGCCAAGGGCCCCTGACTAGCGGGGCAACAGATACGCAGTATTTT. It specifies CASSQGPLTSGATDTQYF.

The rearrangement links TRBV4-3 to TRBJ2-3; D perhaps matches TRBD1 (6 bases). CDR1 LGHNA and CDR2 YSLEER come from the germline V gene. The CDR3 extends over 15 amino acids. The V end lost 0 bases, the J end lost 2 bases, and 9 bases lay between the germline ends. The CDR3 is CASSQEQGPTDTQYF. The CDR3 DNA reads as TGCGCCAGCAGCCAAGAACAGGGCCCCACAGATACGCAGTATTTT.

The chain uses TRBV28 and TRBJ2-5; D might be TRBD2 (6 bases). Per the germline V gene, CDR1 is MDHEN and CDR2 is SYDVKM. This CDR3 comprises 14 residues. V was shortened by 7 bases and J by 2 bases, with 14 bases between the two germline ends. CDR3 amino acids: CASNSMGGQETQYF. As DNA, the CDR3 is TGTGCCAGCAATTCGATGGGGGGACAAGAGACCCAGTACTTC.

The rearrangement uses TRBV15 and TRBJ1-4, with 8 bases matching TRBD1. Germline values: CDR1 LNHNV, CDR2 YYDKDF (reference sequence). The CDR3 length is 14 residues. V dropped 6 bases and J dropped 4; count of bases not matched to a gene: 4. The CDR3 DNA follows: TGTGCCACCAGAGGGACAGGATATAATGAAAAACTGTTTTTT. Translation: CATRGTGYNEKLFF.

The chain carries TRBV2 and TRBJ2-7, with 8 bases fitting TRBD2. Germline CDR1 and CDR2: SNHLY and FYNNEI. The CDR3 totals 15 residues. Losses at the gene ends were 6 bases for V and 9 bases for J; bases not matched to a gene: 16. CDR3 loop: CASSAGTRGGVGQYF. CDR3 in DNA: TGTGCCAGCAGCGCTGGGACTAGAGGGGGAGTGGGGCAGTACTTC. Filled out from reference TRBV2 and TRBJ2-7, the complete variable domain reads EPEVTQTPSHQVTQMGQEVILRCVPISNHLYFYWYRQILGQKVEFLVSFYNNEISEKSEIFDDQFSVERPDGSNFTLKIRSTKLEDSAMYFCASSAGTRGGVGQYFGPGTRLTVT.

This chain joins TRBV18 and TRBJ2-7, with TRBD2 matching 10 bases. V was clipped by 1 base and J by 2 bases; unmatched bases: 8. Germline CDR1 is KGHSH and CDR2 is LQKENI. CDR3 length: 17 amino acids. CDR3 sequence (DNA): TGTGCCAGCTCACCACGGGGTTTTACTAGCGGGACCTACGAGCAGTACTTC. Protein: CASSPRGFTSGTYEQYF.

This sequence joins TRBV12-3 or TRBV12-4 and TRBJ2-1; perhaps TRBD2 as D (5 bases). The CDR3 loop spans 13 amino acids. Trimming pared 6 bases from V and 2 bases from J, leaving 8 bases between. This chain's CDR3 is CASSRGAYNEQFF. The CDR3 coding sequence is TGTGCCAGCAGCCGGGGAGCCTACAATGAGCAGTTCTTC.

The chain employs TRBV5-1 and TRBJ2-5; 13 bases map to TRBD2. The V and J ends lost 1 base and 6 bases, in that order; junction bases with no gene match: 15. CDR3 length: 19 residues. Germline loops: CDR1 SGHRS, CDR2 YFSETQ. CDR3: CASSLSSRTSGGIEKTQYF. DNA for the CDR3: TGCGCCAGCAGCTTGAGTAGTAGGACTAGCGGGGGCATAGAAAAGACCCAGTACTTC. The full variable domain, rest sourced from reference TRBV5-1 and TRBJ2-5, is KAGVTQTPRYLIKTRGQQVTLSCSPISGHRSVSWYQQTPGQGLQFLFEYFSETQRNKGNFPGRFSGRQFSNSRSEMNVSTLELGDSALYLCASSLSSRTSGGIEKTQYFGPGTRLLVL.

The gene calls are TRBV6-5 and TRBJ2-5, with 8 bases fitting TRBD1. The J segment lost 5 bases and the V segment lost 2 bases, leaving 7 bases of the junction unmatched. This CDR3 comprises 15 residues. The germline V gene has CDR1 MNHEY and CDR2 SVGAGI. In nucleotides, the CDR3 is TGTGCCAGCAGTTACGGACAGGGAAGAGACGAGACCCAGTACTTC. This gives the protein CASSYGQGRDETQYF.

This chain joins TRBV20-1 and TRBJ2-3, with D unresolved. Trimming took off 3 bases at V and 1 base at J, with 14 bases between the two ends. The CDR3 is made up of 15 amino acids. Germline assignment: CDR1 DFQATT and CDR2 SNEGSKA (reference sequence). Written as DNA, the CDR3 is TGCAGTGCTAGTAATGTCCATAGAGGCACAGATACGCAGTATTTT. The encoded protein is CSASNVHRGTDTQYF.

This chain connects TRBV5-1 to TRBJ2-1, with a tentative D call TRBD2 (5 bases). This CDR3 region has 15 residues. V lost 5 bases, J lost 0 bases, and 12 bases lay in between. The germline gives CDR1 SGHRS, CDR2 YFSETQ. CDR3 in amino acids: CASSEEGFSYNEQFF. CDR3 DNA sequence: TGCGCCAGCAGTGAAGAGGGTTTCTCCTACAATGAGCAGTTCTTC. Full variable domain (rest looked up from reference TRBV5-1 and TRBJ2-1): KAGVTQTPRYLIKTRGQQVTLSCSPISGHRSVSWYQQTPGQGLQFLFEYFSETQRNKGNFPGRFSGRQFSNSRSEMNVSTLELGDSALYLCASSEEGFSYNEQFFGPGTRLTVL.

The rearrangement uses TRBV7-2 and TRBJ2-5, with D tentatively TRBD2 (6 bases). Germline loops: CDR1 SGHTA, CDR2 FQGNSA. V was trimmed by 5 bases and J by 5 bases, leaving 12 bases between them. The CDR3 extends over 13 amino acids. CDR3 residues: CASSAGPTETQYF. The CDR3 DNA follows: TGTGCCAGCAGCGCGGGACCTACGGAGACCCAGTACTTC.

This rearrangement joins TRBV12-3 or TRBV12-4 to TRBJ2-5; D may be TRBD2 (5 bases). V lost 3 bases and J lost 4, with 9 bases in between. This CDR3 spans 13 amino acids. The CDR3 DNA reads TGTGCCAGCAGTTTGGAGGCCCGAGAGACCCAGTACTTC. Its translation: CASSLEARETQYF.

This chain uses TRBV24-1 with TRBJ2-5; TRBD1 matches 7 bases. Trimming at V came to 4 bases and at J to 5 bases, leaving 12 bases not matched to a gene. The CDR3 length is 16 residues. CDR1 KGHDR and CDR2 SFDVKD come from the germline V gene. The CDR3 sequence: CATSDRKTGSRETQYF. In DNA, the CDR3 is TGTGCCACCAGTGACCGCAAGACAGGGAGTCGGGAGACCCAGTACTTC.

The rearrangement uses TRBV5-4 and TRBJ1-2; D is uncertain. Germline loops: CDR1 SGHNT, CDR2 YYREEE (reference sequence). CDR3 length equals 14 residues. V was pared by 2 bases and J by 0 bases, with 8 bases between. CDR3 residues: CASSFGGANYGYTF. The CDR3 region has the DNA TGTGCCAGCAGCTTCGGCGGAGCTAACTATGGCTACACCTTC.

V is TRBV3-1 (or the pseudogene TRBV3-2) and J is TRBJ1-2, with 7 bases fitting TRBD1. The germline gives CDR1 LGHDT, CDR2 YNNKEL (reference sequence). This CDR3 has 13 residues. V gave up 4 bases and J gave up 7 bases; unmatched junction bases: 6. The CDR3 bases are TGTGCCAGCAGCCGAGGACAGGTTGGTGGCTACACCTTC. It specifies CASSRGQVGGYTF.

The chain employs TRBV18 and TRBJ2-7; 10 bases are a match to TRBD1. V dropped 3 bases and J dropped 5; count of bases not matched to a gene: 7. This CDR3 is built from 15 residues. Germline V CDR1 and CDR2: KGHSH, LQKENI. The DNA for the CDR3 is TGTGCCAGCTCACCCATGGACAGGGGGAAGAACGAGCAGTACTTC. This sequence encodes CASSPMDRGKNEQYF. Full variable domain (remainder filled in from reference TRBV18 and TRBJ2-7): NAGVMQNPRHLVRRRGQEARLRCSPMKGHSHVYWYRQLPEEGLKFMVYLQKENIIDESGMPKERFSAEFPKEGPSILRIQQVVRGDSAAYFCASSPMDRGKNEQYFGPGTRLTVT.

The CDR3 spells CASSPLPPLAVNEQFF. In nucleotides, the CDR3 is TGTGCCAGCAGCCCCTTGCCCCCTTTAGCGGTCAATGAGCAGTTCTTC. The chain is built from TRBV7-2 and TRBJ2-1; the D gene is possibly TRBD2 (6 bases). This CDR3 is 16 amino acids long. V lost 5 bases and J 6 bases, leaving 20 bases between the germline ends. Germline CDR1 is SGHTA and CDR2 is FQGNSA.

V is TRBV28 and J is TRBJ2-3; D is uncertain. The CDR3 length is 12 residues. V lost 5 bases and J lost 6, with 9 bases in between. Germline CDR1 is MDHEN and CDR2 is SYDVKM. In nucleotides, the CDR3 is TGTGCCAGCAGTCCACCACAGGATACGCAGTATTTT. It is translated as CASSPPQDTQYF.

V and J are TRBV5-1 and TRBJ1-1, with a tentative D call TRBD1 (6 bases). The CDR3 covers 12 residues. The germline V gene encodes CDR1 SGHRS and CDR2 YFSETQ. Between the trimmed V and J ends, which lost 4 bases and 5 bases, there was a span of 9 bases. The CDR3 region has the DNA TGCGCCAGCAGCCCTCAGGGGACTGAAGCTTTCTTT. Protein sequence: CASSPQGTEAFF.

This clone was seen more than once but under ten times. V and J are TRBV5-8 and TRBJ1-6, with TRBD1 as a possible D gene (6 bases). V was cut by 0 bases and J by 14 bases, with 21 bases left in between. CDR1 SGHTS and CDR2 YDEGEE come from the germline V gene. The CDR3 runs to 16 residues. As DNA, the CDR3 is TGTGCCAGCAGCTTGGCCGGCAGGGGCACCAGATCGGCCCTCCACTTT. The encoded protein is CASSLAGRGTRSALHF.

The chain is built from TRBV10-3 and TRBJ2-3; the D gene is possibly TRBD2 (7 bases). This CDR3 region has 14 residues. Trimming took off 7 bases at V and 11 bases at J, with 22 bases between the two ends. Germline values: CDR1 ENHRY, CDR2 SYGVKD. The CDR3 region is CAITQGGASPWQYF. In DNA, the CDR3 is TGTGCCATCACTCAAGGGGGGGCCTCCCCCTGGCAGTATTTT.